This record covers a single T cell receptor (beta chain). The CDR3 is 14 residues long. The V gene lost 0 bases and the J gene lost 7 bases, with 13 bases spanning the gap. From germline, CDR1 is SGDLS and CDR2 YYNGEE. The data originate from a study of T cell responses to AZD1222 COVID-19 vaccine. Some clones are missing from TCRdb's copy, which holds only in-frame ones; the method was immunoSEQ multiplex PCR. The data contain 160,000 or so clones, 75% to 90% of them seen just once; the ten biggest clones take up approximately 9.1%. The TCR originated in an adult who received the AZD1222 COVID-19 vaccine. V and J are TRBV9 and TRBJ1-1; the D gene is possibly TRBD1 (6 bases). The material was peripheral blood, obtained 28 days after the second AZD1222 dose. For the CDR3, the DNA is TGTGCCAGCAGCGTAGATAGGCAGGGGATTGAAGCTTTCTTT. Encoded protein: CASSVDRQGIEAFF.